The 32 T cell receptor beta chains below all came from one sample that was sequenced in a study of blood T cell repertoires in COVID-19. Method: immunoSEQ multiplex PCR; TCRdb's copy keeps in-frame clones and lacks some. The table includes about 190,000 clones, around 80% detected once. Sequenced input: peripheral blood. The receptor set was obtained from an elderly woman with COVID-19, enrolled during active disease.

The chain couples TRBV9 to TRBJ2-7, with TRBD1 matching 10 bases. Unmatched junction bases numbered 6, after V lost 2 bases and J lost 4 bases. The CDR3 is 15 residues long. The germline V gene encodes CDR1 SGDLS and CDR2 YYNGEE. CDR3 amino acids: CASSVGPGQGYEQYF. The CDR3 bases are TGTGCCAGCAGCGTCGGACCGGGACAGGGGTACGAGCAGTACTTC.

The chain is built from TRBV15 and TRBJ2-1; D possibly corresponds to TRBD1 (6 bases). The germline gives CDR1 LNHNV, CDR2 YYDKDF (reference sequence). V lost 5 bases, J lost 3 bases, and 20 bases lay in between. The CDR3 loop spans 17 amino acids. Here the CDR3 DNA reads TGTGCCACCAGCCGAAAACCCAGACAGGCGCTCTACAATGAGCAGTTCTTC. Residues: CATSRKPRQALYNEQFF.

The chain combines TRBV6-6 with TRBJ2-1, with 7 bases identical to TRBD2. The J segment lost 4 bases and the V segment lost 2 bases, leaving 8 bases of the junction unmatched. Germline values: CDR1 MNHNY, CDR2 SVGAGI (reference sequence). The length of the CDR3 is 16 residues. CDR3 sequence: CASSYAASGVYNEQFF. In DNA, the CDR3 is TGTGCCAGCAGTTACGCGGCTAGCGGAGTTTACAATGAGCAGTTCTTC.

This clone was detected many times. V gene TRBV10-1 combines with J gene TRBJ2-7; 8 bases map to TRBD1. CDR3 length equals 14 residues. The V gene's germline CDR1 is WNHNN and CDR2 SYGVQD (reference sequence). The V gene end was trimmed by 9 bases and the J gene end by 5 bases; junction bases not matched to a gene: 12. The CDR3 DNA sequence: TGCGCCAGACCCTTGGGACAGGTACACGACGAGCAGTACTTC. Its translation: CARPLGQVHDEQYF.

This chain uses TRBV10-3 with TRBJ2-3; D not resolved. Between the trimmed V and J ends, which lost 6 bases and 0 bases, there was a span of 13 bases. The CDR3 consists of 15 residues. Germline values: CDR1 ENHRY, CDR2 SYGVKD. In nucleotides, the CDR3 is TGTGCCATCAGGACATCTTTCGGTAGCACAGATACGCAGTATTTT. Its translation is CAIRTSFGSTDTQYF.

The chain uses TRBV18 and TRBJ1-4; maybe TRBD1 (5 bases). Trimming took off 2 bases at V and 7 bases at J, with 8 bases between the two ends. The CDR3 loop spans 13 amino acids. Germline CDR1 is KGHSH and CDR2 is LQKENI. The CDR3 spells CASSPGRVEKLFF. DNA for the CDR3: TGTGCCAGCTCACCAGGCAGGGTTGAAAAACTGTTTTTT. The whole variable domain, remainder taken from reference TRBV18 and TRBJ1-4, is NAGVMQNPRHLVRRRGQEARLRCSPMKGHSHVYWYRQLPEEGLKFMVYLQKENIIDESGMPKERFSAEFPKEGPSILRIQQVVRGDSAAYFCASSPGRVEKLFFGSGTQLSVL.

This clone has just a few counts. V gene TRBV3-1 (or the pseudogene TRBV3-2) combines with J gene TRBJ2-7, with a possible D match to TRBD1 (8 bases). The V gene's germline CDR1 is LGHDT and CDR2 YNNKEL (reference sequence). This CDR3 comprises 11 residues. The CDR3 here is CATQGGSEQYF. DNA for the CDR3: TGTGCAACACAGGGGGGGAGCGAGCAGTACTTC.

This sequence joins TRBV20-1 and TRBJ1-2; TRBD1 might be the D (5 bases). This CDR3 has 13 residues. V was cut by 3 bases and J by 6 bases, with 14 bases left in between. In germline, CDR1 is DFQATT, CDR2 SNEGSKA (reference sequence). For the CDR3, the DNA is TGCAGTGCTAGTGAACAGGCAGTAGATGGCTACACCTTC. Its translation is CSASEQAVDGYTF.

The chain is built from TRBV27 and TRBJ2-1, with a tentative D call TRBD2 (6 bases). In germline, CDR1 is MNHEY, CDR2 SMNVEV (reference sequence). Trimming stripped 3 bases from V and 0 bases from J, with 18 bases between. CDR3 length: 18 amino acids. The CDR3 loop is CASSLGGHGASSYNEQFF. The DNA for the CDR3 is TGTGCCAGCAGTTTGGGGGGTCATGGAGCGAGCTCCTACAATGAGCAGTTCTTC.

The chain combines TRBV27 with TRBJ2-1; TRBD2 aligns across 12 bases. Germline V gene data show CDR1 as MNHEY and CDR2 as SMNVEV (reference sequence). This CDR3 region has 16 residues. V was pared by 7 bases and J by 1 base, with 5 bases of the junction left unmatched. The CDR3 bases are TGTGCCAGCACCCCACTAGCGGGAGGTTCCTACAATGAGCAGTTCTTC. Its translation is CASTPLAGGSYNEQFF.

The chain combines TRBV27 with TRBJ1-2; TRBD1 matches 7 bases. Germline V gene lookup returns CDR1 MNHEY and CDR2 SMNVEV (reference sequence). CDR3 length: 14 amino acids. The V and J ends lost 5 bases and 0 bases, in that order; junction bases with no gene match: 3. The DNA for the CDR3 is TGTGCCAGCAGTCACGGGACAGCTAACTATGGCTACACCTTC. The encoded protein is CASSHGTANYGYTF.

The rearrangement uses TRBV24-1 and TRBJ1-2; 7 nucleotides line up with TRBD1. The V gene end was trimmed by 8 bases and the J gene end by 4 bases; junction bases not matched to a gene: 6. The CDR3 extends over 13 amino acids. The V gene's germline CDR1 is KGHDR and CDR2 SFDVKD. CDR3 protein: CATNPGGSYGYTF. DNA of the CDR3: TGTGCCACCAACCCAGGGGGTTCCTATGGCTACACCTTC.

The J gene is TRBJ1-5, the V gene TRBV10-3, with a possible D match to TRBD1 (5 bases). The V gene's germline CDR1 is ENHRY and CDR2 SYGVKD. The CDR3 covers 16 residues. With 2 bases removed from V and 4 bases from J, the gap between germline ends came to 15 bases. The CDR3 protein is CAISERGGTANQPQHF. The DNA for the CDR3 is TGTGCCATCAGTGAGAGAGGCGGGACGGCGAATCAGCCCCAGCATTTT.

The chain has TRBV4-1 and TRBJ2-1; TRBD2 agrees at 7 bases. J was trimmed by 4 bases and V by 0 bases; bases with no gene match: 9. The CDR3 is made up of 17 amino acids. The V gene's germline CDR1 is MGHRA and CDR2 YSYEKL. The DNA for the CDR3 is TGCGCCAGCAGCCAAGACAAGGTGGGAGGGCCATACAATGAGCAGTTCTTC. Its protein product is CASSQDKVGGPYNEQFF.

The rearrangement links TRBV28 to TRBJ2-5; 7 nucleotides align to TRBD1. Germline CDR1 reads MDHEN; CDR2 reads SYDVKM. The CDR3 contains 17 residues. V was pared by 5 bases and J by 0 bases, with 12 bases of the junction left unmatched. The CDR3 spells CASSPFYPDRDQETQYF. The CDR3 DNA reads as TGTGCCAGCAGTCCCTTCTACCCAGACAGGGACCAAGAGACCCAGTACTTC.

This clone was seen only once. The sample holds other DNA sequences that translate to the same CDR3. This chain joins TRBV18 and TRBJ2-3; D remains ambiguous. Germline lookup yields CDR1 KGHSH and CDR2 LQKENI. The length of the CDR3 is 14 residues. Trimming removed 3 bases from V and 2 bases from J, with 9 bases in between. This CDR3 is CASSPPVVTDTQYF. In DNA, the CDR3 is TGTGCCAGCTCACCCCCGGTGGTCACAGATACGCAGTATTTT.

V gene TRBV29-1 combines with J gene TRBJ2-3; 13 bases fit TRBD2. The CDR3 totals 15 residues. The trim removed 4 bases at V and 4 bases at J, leaving 5 bases unmatched. The V gene's germline CDR1 is SQVTM and CDR2 ANQGSEA. CDR3 bases: TGCAGCGTTGGGGGACTAGCGGGACGCCCAGATACGCAGTATTTT. This gives the protein CSVGGLAGRPDTQYF.

The V gene is TRBV7-9, the J gene TRBJ1-1; tentatively, D is TRBD1 (6 bases). Germline V gene lookup returns CDR1 SEHNR and CDR2 FQNEAQ (reference sequence). The V end was cut by 5 bases, the J end by 1 base, with 14 bases between. The CDR3 sequence is 15 residues long. This chain's CDR3 is CASSPAQGPNTEAFF. CDR3 nucleotide sequence: TGTGCCAGCAGCCCCGCACAGGGTCCGAACACTGAAGCTTTCTTT.

The V gene is TRBV7-6, the J gene TRBJ2-4; D possibly corresponds to TRBD1 (6 bases). CDR3 size: 12 residues. V shed 5 bases and J shed 12 bases, with 14 bases lying between them. From germline, CDR1 is SGHVS and CDR2 FNYEAQ. The CDR3 spells CASSPAGASQYF. The CDR3 coding sequence is TGTGCCAGCAGCCCTGCAGGGGCCTCTCAGTACTTC.

V gene TRBV4-3 combines with J gene TRBJ1-3; possibly TRBD1 for D (6 bases). The germline CDR1 and CDR2 sequences are LGHNA and YSLEER. CDR3 length: 17 residues. Trimming took off 3 bases at V and 4 bases at J, with 19 bases between the two ends. CDR3 bases: TGCGCCAGCAGCCATCTCTCCGGGGGGGCAGGGGGAAACACCATATATTTT. Translated, it gives CASSHLSGGAGGNTIYF.

V is TRBV28 and J is TRBJ2-7, with 9 nucleotides matching TRBD1. Germline values: CDR1 MDHEN, CDR2 SYDVKM. This CDR3 is 14 amino acids long. V was clipped by 1 base and J by 4 bases; unmatched bases: 2. The CDR3 DNA reads TGTGCCAGCAGTTTATCGACAGGGGGGTACGAGCAGTACTTC. Its protein product is CASSLSTGGYEQYF.

The CDR3 sequence is CASSRRQEPEGSPLHF. The CDR3 DNA follows: TGCGCCAGCAGCCGACGGCAGGAACCTGAGGGTTCACCCCTCCACTTT. This chain connects TRBV4-1 to TRBJ1-6; no reliable D call. The germline V and J ends were trimmed by 4 bases and 9 bases, with 19 bases remaining between them. CDR1 is MGHRA and CDR2 is YSYEKL in the germline V gene. This CDR3 region has 16 residues.

V usage is TRBV4-1 and J usage is TRBJ2-7; TRBD2 agrees at 12 bases. V shed 4 bases, J shed 2 bases, and the junction held 6 bases outside the gene matches. The germline gives CDR1 MGHRA, CDR2 YSYEKL. This CDR3 spans 16 amino acids. CDR3: CASSPLRTSGTYEQYF. The CDR3, as DNA: TGCGCCAGCAGCCCCCTCCGGACTAGCGGGACCTACGAGCAGTACTTC.

The V call is TRBV5-4, the J call TRBJ2-3; D is unresolved. V was shortened by 6 bases and J by 2 bases, with 4 bases between the two germline ends. Looked up from germline, CDR1 is SGHNT and CDR2 is YYREEE (reference sequence). This CDR3 has 11 residues. This CDR3 reads CASTDTDTQYF. In nucleotides, the CDR3 is TGTGCCAGCACAGACACAGATACGCAGTATTTT.

The chain joins TRBV7-2 to TRBJ2-3, with 9 bases lining up with TRBD2. This CDR3 spans 15 amino acids. Germline V gene sequence: CDR1 SGHTA, CDR2 FQGNSA. With 3 bases clipped from V and 6 bases from J, the junction kept 7 bases outside the gene matches. The CDR3 protein is CASSLTGLAGDTQYF. The CDR3 DNA follows: TGTGCCAGCAGCTTGACGGGACTAGCAGGGGATACGCAGTATTTT.

The CDR3 DNA follows: TGTGCCAGCAGACCTCCTGACAGGGGGGAAGGCTACACCTTC. The encoded protein is CASRPPDRGEGYTF. The rearrangement joins TRBV6-5 to TRBJ1-2, with 9 bases fitting TRBD1. The CDR3 loop spans 14 amino acids. Germline CDR1 is MNHEY and CDR2 is SVGAGI. The trim removed 6 bases at V and 8 bases at J, leaving 10 bases unmatched.

The chain links TRBV11-3 to TRBJ2-5; 10 bases match TRBD2. Germline CDR1 and CDR2: SGHNT and YENEEA. V shed 5 bases, J shed 0 bases, and the junction held 6 bases outside the gene matches. The length of the CDR3 is 16 residues. This chain's CDR3 is CASSKTGTSDQETQYF. CDR3 nucleotides: TGTGCCAGCAGCAAAACCGGGACTAGCGACCAAGAGACCCAGTACTTC.

CDR3 protein: CASSLGKTGSVEQYF. The CDR3 nucleotides are TGTGCCAGCAGCTTAGGAAAGACAGGGTCAGTCGAGCAGTACTTC. The rearrangement links TRBV11-3 to TRBJ2-7; 7 nucleotides match TRBD1. V lost 1 base to trimming and J lost 6 bases; unmatched junction nucleotides: 9. Germline-derived CDR1 and CDR2 are SGHNT and YENEEA. The CDR3 is 15 amino acids. The variable domain in full, completed from reference TRBV11-3 and TRBJ2-7, reads EAGVVQSPRYKIIEKKQPVAFWCNPISGHNTLYWYLQNLGQGPELLIRYENEEAVDDSQLPKDRFSAERLKGVDSTLKIQPAELGDSAVYLCASSLGKTGSVEQYFGPGTRLTVT.

The V call is TRBV4-1, the J call TRBJ2-1; a weak D match, TRBD2 (6 bases). From germline, CDR1 is MGHRA and CDR2 YSYEKL. The CDR3 totals 16 residues. V shed 1 base and J shed 5 bases, with 15 bases lying between them. The CDR3 DNA is TGCGCCAGCAGCCAAGTTACGGGAGCCAAAGACAATGAGCAGTTCTTC. Translating it yields CASSQVTGAKDNEQFF.

The V call is TRBV19, the J call TRBJ2-6, with D possibly matching TRBD1 (6 bases). Trimming removed 1 base at V and 3 bases at J, with 16 bases between. CDR1 LNHDA and CDR2 SQIVND come from the germline V gene (reference sequence). The CDR3 covers 18 residues. CDR3: CASSIGPHQGIGANVLTF. CDR3 DNA: TGTGCCAGTAGTATAGGGCCCCACCAGGGGATTGGGGCCAACGTCCTGACTTTC. Drawing the rest from reference TRBV19 and TRBJ2-6, the complete variable domain is DGGITQSPKYLFRKEGQNVTLSCEQNLNHDAMYWYRQDPGQGLRLIYYSQIVNDFQKGDIAEGYSVSREKKESFPLTVTSAQKNPTAFYLCASSIGPHQGIGANVLTFGAGSRLTVL.

The CDR3 reads CASSSEDRAEEKLFF. CDR3 bases: TGTGCCAGCAGCTCAGAGGACAGGGCAGAGGAAAAACTGTTTTTT. This sequence joins TRBV7-9 and TRBJ1-4; 8 nucleotides align to TRBD1. This CDR3 is built from 15 residues. Germline CDR1 reads SEHNR; CDR2 reads FQNEAQ (reference sequence). V shed 4 bases and J 8 bases; nucleotides not matched to a gene: 9.

This chain uses TRBV27 with TRBJ1-2, with unresolved D. Between the trimmed V and J ends, which lost 3 bases and 4 bases, there was a span of 9 bases. CDR3 length equals 13 residues. The germline V gene has CDR1 MNHEY and CDR2 SMNVEV (reference sequence). CDR3 nucleotide sequence: TGTGCCAGCAGTTTTGGAGGGATCTATGGCTACACCTTC. This encodes CASSFGGIYGYTF.